The 26 T cell receptor beta chains below were found in one sample sequenced in a study of blood T cells in healthy people across ages. A second about 6 to 12 cycle PCR used barcoded and J-beta primers. TCRdb re-derived calls from the 5' RACE reads in MiXCR, one entry per CDR3 protein. Of roughly 2 million distinct CDR3 sequences listed, 40% to 55% are singletons. The sequencing sample was made of blood. The receptors come from a woman aged 40 to 50 in good health.

The chain joins TRBV28 to TRBJ2-5; 9 nucleotides match TRBD2. With 5 bases clipped from V and 11 bases from J, the junction kept 12 bases outside the gene matches. This CDR3 has 14 amino acids. Germline CDR1 and CDR2: MDHEN and SYDVKM. CDR3 in DNA: TGTGCCAGCAGTGTTCCGGGACTAGCCGTTAGGCAGTACTTC. Encoded protein: CASSVPGLAVRQYF.

This clonotype was observed a handful of times. The junction departs from the called germline gene at one end, perhaps through a read error. V gene TRBV20-1 combines with J gene TRBJ2-5; TRBD2 matches at 9 bases. Germline V gene sequence: CDR1 DFQATT, CDR2 SNEGSKA (reference sequence). The CDR3 covers 14 residues. The CDR3 DNA reads TGCAGTGCTAGAGCAGCGGGGGGCCAAGGGACCCAGTACTTC. It codes for CSARAAGGQGTQYF.

There are a few counts of this clonotype. The chain is built from TRBV2 and TRBJ1-4, with D unclear. The CDR3 totals 11 residues. The germline gives CDR1 SNHLY, CDR2 FYNNEI. V lost 4 bases to trimming and J lost 8 bases, with 5 bases between them. This CDR3 reads CASSVEEKLFF. The CDR3 bases are TGTGCCAGCAGTGTGGAGGAAAAACTGTTTTTT.

The J gene is TRBJ1-1, the V gene TRBV6-5; 8 bases fit TRBD1. The CDR3 sequence is 15 residues long. V trimming: 0 bases; J trimming: 1 base; junction bases outside the gene matches: 1. CDR1 is MNHEY, CDR2 SVGAGI, per germline. The chain's CDR3 is CASSYSGTGNTEAFF. CDR3 in DNA: TGTGCCAGCAGTTACTCCGGGACAGGGAACACTGAAGCTTTCTTT.

The V call is TRBV12-3 or TRBV12-4, the J call TRBJ2-5; D not certain. The CDR3 is 14 residues long. V shed 6 bases and J shed 5 bases, with 16 bases lying between them. Written as DNA, the CDR3 is TGTGCCAGCAGCCTGGGTCAGATCCGGGAGACCCAGTACTTC. Its translation: CASSLGQIRETQYF.

The chain joins TRBV27 to TRBJ2-3; D is undetermined. Trimming took off 8 bases at V and 0 bases at J, with 12 bases between the two ends. This CDR3 has 14 residues. The germline CDR1 and CDR2 sequences are MNHEY and SMNVEV (reference sequence). This chain's CDR3 is CASGWQTSTDTQYF. The DNA for the CDR3 is TGTGCCAGCGGGTGGCAAACTAGCACAGATACGCAGTATTTT.

The J gene is TRBJ2-1, the V gene TRBV20-1, with 9 bases lining up with TRBD1. The germline V gene has CDR1 DFQATT and CDR2 SNEGSKA (reference sequence). The CDR3 is 17 amino acids. Trimming removed 3 bases from V and 4 bases from J; junction bases left unmatched: 13. The CDR3 reads CSASRTGGYPLYNEQFF. In DNA, the CDR3 is TGCAGTGCTAGCCGCACAGGGGGCTATCCTCTGTACAATGAGCAGTTCTTC.

The V call is TRBV12-3 or TRBV12-4, the J call TRBJ1-1; 8 nucleotides agree with TRBD1. The CDR3 has 13 residues. With V trimmed by 6 bases and J by 4 bases, 4 bases remained unmatched. The CDR3 protein is CASRDDRGTEAFF. For the CDR3, the DNA is TGTGCCAGCAGAGACGACAGGGGCACTGAAGCTTTCTTT.

There are a few counts of this clonotype. The chain couples TRBV20-1 to TRBJ2-7; TRBD2 agrees at 10 bases. This CDR3 is 15 amino acids long. CDR1 is DFQATT and CDR2 is SNEGSKA in the germline V gene (reference sequence). J lost 4 bases, V lost 2 bases, and 8 bases had no gene match. CDR3 residues: CSARPTSGVIYEQYF. CDR3 in DNA: TGCAGTGCTAGACCCACTAGCGGGGTCATTTACGAGCAGTACTTC.

This chain uses TRBV5-1 with TRBJ2-5; maybe TRBD1 (6 bases). The V end lost 2 bases, the J end lost 4 bases, and 18 bases lay between the germline ends. CDR3 length: 16 residues. Germline-derived CDR1 and CDR2 are SGHRS and YFSETQ. The DNA for the CDR3 is TGCGCCAGCAGCTTTGTTCCCGGGACACAGGGAGAGACCCAGTACTTC. Protein product: CASSFVPGTQGETQYF. Combining the CDR3 with reference TRBV5-1 and TRBJ2-5 gives the whole variable domain KAGVTQTPRYLIKTRGQQVTLSCSPISGHRSVSWYQQTPGQGLQFLFEYFSETQRNKGNFPGRFSGRQFSNSRSEMNVSTLELGDSALYLCASSFVPGTQGETQYFGPGTRLLVL.

The chain couples TRBV29-1 to TRBJ2-5; D gene unclear. The CDR3 is made up of 13 amino acids. The germline V and J ends were trimmed by 5 bases and 5 bases, with 15 bases remaining between them. Germline V CDR1 and CDR2: SQVTM, ANQGSEA. CDR3 nucleotides: TGCAGCGTTCATCACCGCCTGTCGGAGACCCAGTACTTC. Its protein is CSVHHRLSETQYF.

This chain joins TRBV29-1 and TRBJ1-2, with a weak D call TRBD1 (6 bases). The CDR3 is 14 amino acids. Germline CDR1 and CDR2: SQVTM and ANQGSEA. V lost 4 bases and J 4 bases, leaving 16 bases between the germline ends. The CDR3 bases are TGCAGCGTTGCCCACCTCACAGGGACCTATGGCTACACCTTC. As protein: CSVAHLTGTYGYTF.

The rearrangement uses TRBV4-3 and TRBJ1-4; possibly TRBD1 for D (6 bases). CDR3 length: 17 amino acids. Trimming pared 6 bases from V and 2 bases from J, leaving 19 bases between. In germline, CDR1 is LGHNA, CDR2 YSLEER. The CDR3 here is CASSGSGGRRTNEKLFF. In DNA form, the CDR3 reads TGCGCCAGCAGTGGAAGCGGGGGGCGGCGGACTAATGAAAAACTGTTTTTT.

V usage is TRBV20-1 and J usage is TRBJ2-1; D is unclear. Germline V lookup: CDR1 DFQATT, CDR2 SNEGSKA (reference sequence). This CDR3 spans 12 amino acids. DNA for the CDR3: TGCAGCGCGGCCCCCCTATTCCATGAGCAGTTCTTC. Residues: CSAAPLFHEQFF.

CDR3 amino acids: CASCKGGEDNEQFF. The CDR3 DNA reads as TGCGCCAGCTGCAAGGGGGGGGAAGACAATGAGCAGTTCTTC. The genes are TRBV5-1 and TRBJ2-1, with D maybe TRBD2 (7 bases). This CDR3 spans 14 amino acids. Germline V lookup: CDR1 SGHRS, CDR2 YFSETQ. The V and J ends lost 7 bases and 5 bases respectively, with 16 bases between them.

The chain uses TRBV28 and TRBJ2-3, with 14 bases that match TRBD2. The trim removed 2 bases at V and 2 bases at J, leaving 9 bases unmatched. Germline assignment: CDR1 MDHEN and CDR2 SYDVKM. The length of the CDR3 is 19 residues. In nucleotides, the CDR3 is TGTGCCAGCAGTTTAAGGGGACTAGCGGGGGTTCGTCTCACAGATACGCAGTATTTT. This codes for CASSLRGLAGVRLTDTQYF.

The rearrangement links TRBV25-1 to TRBJ2-5, with 11 bases matching TRBD1. The V gene's germline CDR1 is MGHDK and CDR2 SYGVNS. Losses at the gene ends were 3 bases for V and 4 bases for J; bases not matched to a gene: 13. There are 18 residues in the CDR3. The CDR3 loop reads CASSEAGTGGYLGETQYF. The CDR3 coding sequence is TGTGCCAGCAGTGAGGCTGGGACAGGGGGGTACCTGGGAGAGACCCAGTACTTC.

V is TRBV6-2 or TRBV6-3 and J is TRBJ2-5, with TRBD2 matching 9 bases. The V segment lost 11 bases and the J segment 4 bases; nucleotides outside the gene matches: 20. This CDR3 has 17 amino acids. Germline values: CDR1 MNHEY, CDR2 SVGEGT. CDR3 amino acids: CASQRAGGPVLVETQYF. CDR3 in DNA: TGTGCCTCTCAAAGGGCGGGGGGGCCGGTGCTTGTAGAGACCCAGTACTTC.

The CDR3 DNA reads TGTGCCAGCAGAGGGAGGTTGGGCACAGATACGCAGTATTTT. Its protein is CASRGRLGTDTQYF. The chain is built from TRBV12-3 or TRBV12-4 and TRBJ2-3, with TRBD2 as a possible D gene (6 bases). This CDR3 region has 14 residues. Trimming took 6 bases from V and 1 from J, leaving 11 bases between them.

The gene calls are TRBV5-1 and TRBJ2-1; 8 bases are shared with TRBD2. The germline gives CDR1 SGHRS, CDR2 YFSETQ. The CDR3 sequence is 15 residues long. The V segment lost 4 bases and the J segment 9 bases; nucleotides outside the gene matches: 12. This chain's CDR3 is CASSTLAGMKGEQFF. The CDR3 coding sequence is TGCGCCAGCAGCACCTTAGCGGGGATGAAGGGTGAGCAGTTCTTC.

This clonotype came up many times. The V gene is TRBV28, the J gene TRBJ2-5; 8 bases align to TRBD1. The CDR3 extends over 15 amino acids. With V trimmed by 4 bases and J by 2 bases, 6 bases remained unmatched. Per germline, CDR1 MDHEN and CDR2 SYDVKM. This chain's CDR3 is CASSSRDRRQETQYF. As DNA, the CDR3 is TGTGCCAGCAGTTCCCGGGACAGGAGACAAGAGACCCAGTACTTC.

The sample holds a few counts of this clonotype. J is TRBJ2-7 and V is TRBV7-9; D is unresolved. CDR1 SEHNR and CDR2 FQNEAQ come from the germline V gene (reference sequence). The CDR3 contains 15 residues. V lost 1 base to trimming and J lost 0 bases, with 10 bases between them. The DNA of the CDR3 is TGTGCCAGCAGCTTAGGTCTCGTTCTCTCCTACGAGCAGTACTTC. Translated, it gives CASSLGLVLSYEQYF.

This clonotype was seen a handful of times. The chain uses TRBV12-3 or TRBV12-4 and TRBJ2-7; D unresolved. V was clipped by 4 bases and J by 6 bases, with 7 bases between them. This CDR3 has 11 residues. The CDR3 protein is CASSSPIEQYF. The CDR3, as DNA: TGTGCCAGCAGTTCCCCGATCGAGCAGTACTTC.

The chain recombines TRBV11-1 with TRBJ2-4; a possible D gene is TRBD2 (5 bases). Germline-derived CDR1 and CDR2 are SGHAT and FQDESV (reference sequence). V gave up 2 bases and J gave up 6 bases, with 17 bases separating them. CDR3 size: 16 residues. The DNA of the CDR3 is TGTGCCAGCAGCTTACCACCCGGCCATCGGGGAAACATTCAGTACTTC. It translates to CASSLPPGHRGNIQYF.

This CDR3 reads CSAETPLSNVLTF. The CDR3, as DNA: TGCAGTGCCGAGACCCCTCTGAGTAACGTCCTGACTTTC. The chain recombines TRBV20-1 with TRBJ2-6; D is unclear. The CDR3 extends over 13 amino acids. From germline, CDR1 is DFQATT and CDR2 SNEGSKA (reference sequence). V shed 6 bases and J shed 10 bases, with 16 bases lying between them.

This sequence joins TRBV9 and TRBJ2-1, with TRBD2 matching 9 bases. The V and J ends lost 3 bases and 6 bases, in that order; junction bases with no gene match: 10. Germline assignment: CDR1 SGDLS and CDR2 YYNGEE. The CDR3 loop spans 16 amino acids. DNA for the CDR3: TGTGCCAGCAGCGCCCCAATTGCGGGGGGGTTCAATGAGCAGTTCTTC. It yields the protein CASSAPIAGGFNEQFF.